A selection of T cell receptor beta chains follows, all from one sample in a study of OX40 agonist ivuxolimab in advanced cancers. Generated by immunoSEQ multiplex PCR, the TCRdb table keeps only in-frame clones and is missing some. In the table there are some 86,000 clones, approximately 85% of which are singletons. This sample comprised CD4+ or CD8+ T cells sorted from blood, obtained in a trial of the OX40 agonist ivuxolimab. Receptor source: an adult with an advanced solid tumor such as melanoma, head and neck, liver or kidney cancer. The CDR3 runs from the conserved cysteine through the conserved F or W. The D gene is left open where the match is weak. Clone size is shown for a subset of rows, as once, few, many or a class of expanded clone.

v_gene	d_gene	abundance	j_gene	CDR3aa	CDR3nt
TRBV14	TRBD1	-	TRBJ2-7	CASSQVGTGGNEQYF	TGTGCCAGCAGCCAAGTAGGGACAGGGGGCAACGAGCAGTACTTC
TRBV11-3	TRBD2	-	TRBJ2-2	CASSLGWTSGRGKNTGELFF	TGTGCCAGCAGCTTAGGCTGGACTAGCGGGAGAGGGAAGAACACCGGGGAGCTGTTTTTT
TRBV4-3	-	-	TRBJ2-6	CASSQDPSGANVLTF	TGCGCCAGCAGCCAAGATCCCTCTGGGGCCAACGTCCTGACTTTC
TRBV6-6	-	-	TRBJ2-7	CASSYSTINEQYF	TGTGCCAGCAGTTACTCGACAATTAACGAGCAGTACTTC
TRBV18	-	-	TRBJ2-2	CASSRLQGESTGELFF	TGTGCCAGCTCACGCTTGCAGGGAGAGTCCACCGGGGAGCTGTTTTTT
TRBV10-1	TRBD1	-	TRBJ2-1	CASSDDRGGREQFF	TGCGCCAGCAGTGATGACAGGGGTGGTCGTGAGCAGTTCTTC
TRBV15	-	-	TRBJ1-2	CATSPRPLLYGYTF	TGTGCCACCAGCCCCCGACCGCTTCTCTATGGCTACACCTTC
TRBV4-2	TRBD1	-	TRBJ1-4	CASSPLSGQGGEKLFF	TGTGCCAGCAGCCCCCTCTCGGGGCAGGGGGGTGAAAAACTGTTTTTT
TRBV27	-	few	TRBJ2-1	CASSSGEPGGPGNEQFF	TGTGCCAGCAGTTCAGGAGAACCAGGTGGGCCGGGCAATGAGCAGTTCTTC
TRBV19	-	-	TRBJ2-5	CASKGASRETQYF	TGTGCCAGTAAAGGGGCTAGCCGGGAGACCCAGTACTTC
TRBV28	-	-	TRBJ1-5	CASSFGGRFDQPQHF	TGTGCCAGCAGTTTTGGGGGGCGTTTCGATCAGCCCCAGCATTTT
TRBV4-1	-	-	TRBJ2-2	CASSQRLPGISTGELFF	TGCGCCAGCAGCCAAAGGCTGCCGGGAATATCGACCGGGGAGCTGTTTTTT
TRBV6-1	-	-	TRBJ1-3	CASSEVGDHFSGNTIYF	TGTGCCAGCAGTGAAGTTGGGGACCATTTCTCTGGAAACACCATATATTTT
TRBV18	-	-	TRBJ2-1	CASSPPQGLMGNEQFF	TGTGCCAGCTCACCACCCCAGGGGTTAATGGGCAATGAGCAGTTCTTC
TRBV2	TRBD1	-	TRBJ2-7	CASKDRGNFDEQYF	TGTGCCAGCAAGGACAGGGGTAATTTCGACGAGCAGTACTTC
TRBV7-9	TRBD1	-	TRBJ2-3	CASSRDRVGTDTQYF	TGTGCCAGCAGCCGGGACAGGGTGGGCACAGATACGCAGTATTTT
TRBV7-9	-	once	TRBJ2-7	CASSLGSNEQYF	TGTGCCAGCAGCCTAGGGTCCAACGAGCAGTACTTC
TRBV10-3	-	-	TRBJ2-5	CAISVGGQETQYF	TGTGCCATCAGTGTAGGAGGACAAGAGACCCAGTACTTC
TRBV4-2	-	few	TRBJ2-5	CASSHPSQETQYF	TGTGCCAGCAGCCATCCCTCCCAAGAGACCCAGTACTTC
TRBV4-1	TRBD1	-	TRBJ2-7	CASSQDSAGGFNEQYF	TGCGCCAGCAGCCAAGATAGTGCAGGGGGCTTCAACGAGCAGTACTTC
TRBV30	-	-	TRBJ1-1	CAWRLPGLSFEAFF	TGTGCCTGGAGACTTCCGGGACTCTCATTTGAAGCTTTCTTT
TRBV19	TRBD2	few	TRBJ2-5	CASSIGPSGSRETQYF	TGTGCCAGTAGTATAGGGCCTAGCGGGAGTAGAGAGACCCAGTACTTC
TRBV7-9	-	-	TRBJ2-7	CASSPSGYEQYF	TGTGCCAGCAGCCCGTCGGGCTACGAGCAGTACTTC
TRBV7-2	-	-	TRBJ1-2	CASSLESSYGYTF	TGTGCCAGCAGCTTAGAATCTAGCTATGGCTACACCTTC
TRBV11-3	-	-	TRBJ2-7	CASSVGHRANEQYF	TGTGCCAGCAGCGTTGGCCACAGGGCGAACGAGCAGTACTTC
TRBV11-2	-	-	TRBJ1-1	CASSPGAEAFF	TGTGCCAGCAGCCCCGGTGCTGAAGCTTTCTTT
TRBV4-3	-	-	TRBJ1-5	CASSQEMRGQPQHF	TGCGCCAGCAGCCAAGAAATGCGGGGTCAGCCCCAGCATTTT
TRBV4-3	-	-	TRBJ2-1	CASSQDRWAGGDNEQFF	TGCGCCAGCAGCCAAGATAGATGGGCAGGGGGGGACAATGAGCAGTTCTTC
TRBV28	-	-	TRBJ2-2	CASSFLGHRTGELFF	TGTGCCAGCAGTTTTCTAGGTCATAGGACCGGGGAGCTGTTTTTT
TRBV9	-	-	TRBJ1-3	CASSVGISGNTIYF	TGTGCCAGCAGCGTAGGCATCTCTGGAAACACCATATATTTT
TRBV7-3	-	-	TRBJ2-1	CASSLSMARNNEQFF	TGTGCCAGCAGCCTTTCCATGGCCAGAAACAATGAGCAGTTCTTC
TRBV4-3	-	-	TRBJ2-1	CASSQVFQGAYNEQFF	TGCGCCAGCAGCCAAGTTTTCCAGGGAGCCTACAATGAGCAGTTCTTC
TRBV5-1	TRBD1	-	TRBJ2-7	CASISNPGTGLKQYF	TGCGCCAGCATATCTAATCCCGGGACAGGATTAAAGCAGTACTTC
TRBV7-9	-	few	TRBJ2-7	CASSLQGYEQYF	TGTGCCAGCAGCTTACAGGGCTACGAGCAGTACTTC
TRBV28	TRBD2	-	TRBJ2-5	CASSSTSGRETQYF	TGTGCCAGCAGTTCGACTAGCGGGAGAGAGACCCAGTACTTC
TRBV10-3	-	-	TRBJ2-7	CAISGNRAVEQYF	TGTGCCATCAGTGGGAACAGGGCCGTCGAGCAGTACTTC
TRBV5-6	-	once	TRBJ1-4	CASLAPGRDEKLFF	TGTGCCAGCCTAGCCCCCGGCAGGGATGAAAAACTGTTTTTT
TRBV27	-	-	TRBJ2-7	CASSSGGLSYEQYF	TGTGCCAGCAGTTCGGGGGGCTTATCCTACGAGCAGTACTTC
TRBV7-9	-	-	TRBJ2-3	CASSPPLGTNTDTQYF	TGTGCCAGCAGCCCCCCCCTTGGTACTAACACAGATACGCAGTATTTT
TRBV9	-	-	TRBJ1-3	CASAGEDGNTIYF	TGTGCCAGCGCGGGCGAGGATGGAAACACCATATATTTT
TRBV11-3	-	-	TRBJ1-2	CASSLDRTGDLSYGYTF	TGTGCCAGCAGCTTAGATCGGACGGGGGATCTCTCCTATGGCTACACCTTC
TRBV6-5	-	once	TRBJ2-6	CASSYSGSGANVLTF	TGTGCCAGCAGTTACTCGGGCTCTGGGGCCAACGTCCTGACTTTC
TRBV27	TRBD1	-	TRBJ1-2	CASSWEGTGGSGYTF	TGTGCCAGCAGTTGGGAGGGGACAGGGGGTTCCGGCTACACCTTC
TRBV6-5	TRBD1	-	TRBJ1-1	CASSRQGAILTEAFF	TGTGCCAGCAGCCGACAGGGGGCGATTTTAACTGAAGCTTTCTTT
TRBV14	-	-	TRBJ2-3	CASSQVGPDTQYF	TGTGCCAGCAGCCAAGTGGGTCCAGATACGCAGTATTTT
TRBV2	-	-	TRBJ1-1	CASSHAGNTEAFF	TGTGCCAGCAGTCACGCGGGGAACACTGAAGCTTTCTTT
TRBV6-6	-	once	TRBJ1-4	CASRRTPGGEEKLFF	TGTGCCAGCAGGCGAACCCCGGGGGGAGAGGAAAAACTGTTTTTT
TRBV11-2	-	-	TRBJ1-1	CASSFSVLNTEAFF	TGTGCCAGCAGCTTCAGCGTTCTGAACACTGAAGCTTTCTTT
TRBV7-3	-	-	TRBJ1-3	CAPPRGRGNTIYF	TGTGCCCCCCCCCGAGGGAGGGGAAACACCATATATTTT
TRBV18	-	-	TRBJ1-5	CASSSTQGSDQPQHF	TGTGCCAGCTCATCAACTCAGGGATCGGATCAGCCCCAGCATTTT